This T cell receptor beta chain was retrieved from a study of Ad26.COV2.S vaccination and SARS-CoV-2 variants. Trimming took 5 bases from V and 4 from J; bases not matched to a gene: 21. From germline, CDR1 is GTSNPN and CDR2 SVGIG (reference sequence). The CDR3 contains 19 residues. Profiling relied on immunoSEQ multiplex PCR, and the TCRdb table lists in-frame clones only, not all of them. This table has some 180,000 clones, about 83% appearing once. The receptor was derived from a human donor who had recovered from COVID-19. The sequences come from peripheral blood, collected after recovery from COVID-19. The J gene is TRBJ1-5, the V gene TRBV30; 9 nucleotides align to TRBD1. CDR3 sequence reads: CAWRKGTGPFNTENQPQHF. In nucleotides, the CDR3 is TGTGCCTGGCGTAAAGGGACAGGGCCCTTTAATACGGAGAATCAGCCCCAGCATTTT.